Below are 21 T cell receptor beta chains sequenced from a single sample in a study of technical replicates of blood from a few donors. Clones were sequenced by immunoSEQ multiplex PCR, and TCRdb holds only the in-frame ones, with some missing. The sample lists 50,000 to 70,000 clones; 91% were seen once. The sample comprised PBMCs. All receptors come from a human donor in good health. Some clones in this sample may be carry-over from other donors' samples.

CDR3 amino acids: CASRGGTIGNTIYF. The CDR3 nucleotides are TGTGCCAGCAGGGGAGGGACTATCGGAAACACCATATATTTT. The J gene is TRBJ1-3, the V gene TRBV6-1, with D possibly TRBD1 on 5 matching bases. Per the germline V gene, CDR1 is MNHNS and CDR2 is SASEGT. This CDR3 spans 14 amino acids. Between the trimmed V and J ends, which lost 6 bases and 4 bases, there was a span of 13 bases.

The chain uses TRBV11-2 and TRBJ2-7, with 9 bases fitting TRBD1. The V gene end was trimmed by 3 bases and the J gene end by 4 bases; junction bases not matched to a gene: 7. Germline V gene sequence: CDR1 SGHAT, CDR2 FQNNGV. This CDR3 spans 15 amino acids. CDR3 DNA sequence: TGTGCCAGCAGCTTGTCTACAGGGGGCAGGTACGAGCAGTACTTC. Its protein is CASSLSTGGRYEQYF.

This chain uses TRBV20-1 with TRBJ1-2; D is unclear. V lost 5 bases and J lost 1, with 5 bases in between. This CDR3 has 11 amino acids. CDR1 and CDR2 (germline): DFQATT, SNEGSKA (reference sequence). CDR3 protein: CSAPDNYGYTF. DNA for the CDR3: TGCAGTGCTCCAGATAACTATGGCTACACCTTC.

CDR3 coding DNA: TGCGCCAGCAGCCAAGATCCGGGAAAGATCTATGGCTACACCTTC. Its protein is CASSQDPGKIYGYTF. The chain recombines TRBV4-1 with TRBJ1-2; the D is unclear. Germline V CDR1 and CDR2: MGHRA, YSYEKL. V was cut by 0 bases and J by 4 bases, with 12 bases left in between. This CDR3 region has 15 residues.

This rearrangement joins TRBV19 to TRBJ2-5; 9 nucleotides match TRBD2. CDR3 length: 17 amino acids. CDR1 is LNHDA, CDR2 SQIVND, per germline (reference sequence). V lost 3 bases to trimming and J lost 6 bases; unmatched junction nucleotides: 14. The DNA for the CDR3 is TGTGCCAGTAGTATGTCCGGGACTAGCAACCACCAGAAGACCCAGTACTTC. Translated, it gives CASSMSGTSNHQKTQYF.

This chain uses TRBV19 with TRBJ1-1; D not certain. CDR1 LNHDA and CDR2 SQIVND come from the germline V gene (reference sequence). The V gene lost 1 base and the J gene lost 5 bases, with 11 bases spanning the gap. The CDR3 extends over 14 amino acids. The CDR3 protein is CASSIAVGETEAFF. The DNA for the CDR3 is TGTGCCAGTAGTATAGCCGTGGGAGAGACTGAAGCTTTCTTT.

V and J are TRBV2 and TRBJ1-1, with unresolved D. V lost 6 bases to trimming and J lost 1 base, with 12 bases between them. Germline CDR1 and CDR2: SNHLY and FYNNEI. The length of the CDR3 is 14 residues. The CDR3 spells CASSLYTTNTEAFF. The CDR3 region has the DNA TGTGCCAGCAGCTTATACACAACGAACACTGAAGCTTTCTTT.

The rearrangement uses TRBV29-1 and TRBJ2-7, with a tentative D call TRBD1 (5 bases). Per the germline V gene, CDR1 is SQVTM and CDR2 is ANQGSEA. The V end was cut by 4 bases, the J end by 3 bases, with 10 bases between. This CDR3 has 12 amino acids. The CDR3 bases are TGCAGCGTTGCACAGGATCTCTACGAGCAGTACTTC. Amino acid sequence: CSVAQDLYEQYF.

The chain joins TRBV15 to TRBJ2-7; D is unclear. The CDR3 has 13 amino acids. V was pared by 2 bases and J by 5 bases, with 10 bases between. Germline V gene data show CDR1 as LNHNV and CDR2 as YYDKDF (reference sequence). CDR3 nucleotides: TGTGCCACCAGCAGAAGTGGCCCCAACGAGCAGTACTTC. Protein product: CATSRSGPNEQYF.

V and J are TRBV13 and TRBJ2-1; 11 nucleotides match TRBD2. V shed 2 bases and J 0 bases; nucleotides not matched to a gene: 15. This CDR3 contains 21 residues. CDR1 and CDR2 (germline): PRHDT, FYEKMQ (reference sequence). The CDR3 DNA reads TGTGCCAGCAGCTTACCTAGGCTGACTAGCGGGATCCAGAGCTCCTACAATGAGCAGTTCTTC. The encoded protein is CASSLPRLTSGIQSSYNEQFF.

The chain employs TRBV2 and TRBJ1-1; TRBD1 matches at 10 bases. The length of the CDR3 is 14 residues. V lost 6 bases and J lost 2; bases outside the gene matches: 3. Germline CDR1 and CDR2: SNHLY and FYNNEI. CDR3 coding DNA: TGTGCCAGCAGCTGGGACAGGGGAAACACTGAAGCTTTCTTT. Its translation: CASSWDRGNTEAFF.

The chain has TRBV19 and TRBJ1-1, with a weak D call TRBD1 (5 bases). V was pared by 4 bases and J by 5 bases, with 14 bases between. The CDR3 has 14 residues. Germline assignment: CDR1 LNHDA and CDR2 SQIVND (reference sequence). CDR3 residues: CASSTFGGRTEAFF. CDR3 DNA sequence: TGTGCCAGTAGTACATTCGGGGGGAGAACTGAAGCTTTCTTT.

The chain recombines TRBV11-1 with TRBJ2-1; TRBD2 agrees at 7 bases. V lost 5 bases to trimming and J lost 7 bases; unmatched junction nucleotides: 11. Looked up from germline, CDR1 is SGHAT and CDR2 is FQDESV (reference sequence). The CDR3 totals 15 residues. The CDR3 region has the DNA TGTGCCAGCAGCCTAAGGAGGGCCGGGGGGAATGAGCAGTTCTTC. It encodes CASSLRRAGGNEQFF. Variable domain in full (rest from reference TRBV11-1 and TRBJ2-1): EAEVAQSPRYKITEKSQAVAFWCDPISGHATLYWYRQILGQGPELLVQFQDESVVDDSQLPKDRFSAERLKGVDSTLKIQPAELGDSAMYLCASSLRRAGGNEQFFGPGTRLTVL.

This chain links TRBV5-1 with TRBJ2-5; 7 nucleotides match TRBD1. CDR1 SGHRS and CDR2 YFSETQ come from the germline V gene. This CDR3 is built from 14 residues. V lost 4 bases to trimming and J lost 4 bases; unmatched junction nucleotides: 7. This chain's CDR3 is CASSLAGGVETQYF. CDR3 DNA sequence: TGCGCCAGCAGCCTGGCAGGGGGTGTAGAGACCCAGTACTTC.

The V and J genes are TRBV9 and TRBJ1-1; 8 nucleotides match TRBD1. CDR3 length: 14 amino acids. CDR1 and CDR2 (germline): SGDLS, YYNGEE. V was clipped by 4 bases and J by 4 bases; unmatched bases: 6. CDR3 amino acids: CASSQDRAGTEAFF. The CDR3 coding sequence is TGTGCCAGCAGCCAGGACAGGGCCGGCACTGAAGCTTTCTTT.

V is TRBV6-5 and J is TRBJ2-7, with D perhaps TRBD2 (6 bases). Trimming pared 2 bases from V and 0 bases from J, leaving 11 bases between. The CDR3 totals 15 residues. Per the germline V gene, CDR1 is MNHEY and CDR2 is SVGAGI. CDR3 sequence reads: CASSYALATSYEQYF. The CDR3, as DNA: TGTGCCAGCAGTTACGCCCTAGCGACCTCCTACGAGCAGTACTTC.

This clone was detected only a few times. CDR3 region: CASSQSTEGISNEKLFF. The CDR3, as DNA: TGCGCCAGCAGTCAAAGTACAGAGGGCATTTCTAATGAAAAACTGTTTTTT. V gene TRBV23-1 combines with J gene TRBJ1-4; no definite D call. TRBV23-1 is an ORF; its function is uncertain. This CDR3 comprises 17 residues. The V end lost 2 bases, the J end lost 3 bases, and 16 bases lay between the germline ends.

The genes are TRBV6-1 and TRBJ1-5; the match to TRBD1 covers 8 bases. The CDR3 is 15 residues long. With V trimmed by 5 bases and J by 2 bases, 5 bases remained unmatched. The V gene's germline CDR1 is MNHNS and CDR2 SASEGT. CDR3: CASSSTGEGNQPQHF. The CDR3 DNA follows: TGTGCCAGCAGTTCGACAGGGGAGGGCAATCAGCCCCAGCATTTT.

In its sample, this clone was seen once. The chain employs TRBV10-3 and TRBJ2-7; 13 bases are a match to TRBD2. In germline, CDR1 is ENHRY, CDR2 SYGVKD. The CDR3 spans 16 residues. Trimming took 6 bases from V and 3 from J; bases not matched to a gene: 8. CDR3 sequence: CAISDTSGRANYEQYF. The CDR3 nucleotides read TGTGCCATCAGCGACACTAGCGGGAGGGCCAACTACGAGCAGTACTTC.

The V and J genes are TRBV7-9 and TRBJ2-2; D may be TRBD1 (5 bases). CDR3 length equals 13 residues. V was shortened by 7 bases and J by 6 bases, with 12 bases between the two germline ends. Germline V CDR1 and CDR2: SEHNR, FQNEAQ (reference sequence). The CDR3: CASNLDRSGELFF. CDR3 sequence (DNA): TGTGCCAGCAACCTAGACAGATCCGGGGAGCTGTTTTTT.

This clone was detected only a few times. The V and J genes are TRBV6-6 and TRBJ1-5; D might be TRBD1 (5 bases). This CDR3 has 15 amino acids. Per germline, CDR1 MNHNY and CDR2 SVGAGI (reference sequence). Trimming cost V 5 bases and J 3 bases, with 14 bases left between them. In nucleotides, the CDR3 is TGTGCCAGCAGTCCCGGGGGGACGGACAATCAGCCCCAGCATTTT. Encoded protein: CASSPGGTDNQPQHF.